Below are 10 T cell receptor beta chains sequenced from a single sample in a study of shared clonotypes between healthy human individuals. Some clones are missing from TCRdb's copy, which holds only in-frame ones; the method was immunoSEQ multiplex PCR. The data hold about 1.5 million clones, with 98% observed a single time. The source material was naive CD4+ T cells sorted from blood. The subset: CD45RA+ positively selected. These receptors all stem from a man aged 25-45 years in good health.

The rearrangement links TRBV11-2 to TRBJ1-2; possible D gene TRBD1, 5 bases. The length of the CDR3 is 15 residues. CDR1 SGHAT and CDR2 FQNNGV come from the germline V gene. The V gene lost 3 bases and the J gene lost 3 bases, with 14 bases spanning the gap. The CDR3 DNA reads as TGTGCCAGCAGCTTCTCAGGGTGGGGCGACTATGGCTACACCTTC. This gives the protein CASSFSGWGDYGYTF.

J is TRBJ2-7 and V is TRBV7-9, with TRBD1 matching over 9 bases. The V segment lost 4 bases and the J segment 5 bases; nucleotides outside the gene matches: 12. The V gene's germline CDR1 is SEHNR and CDR2 FQNEAQ (reference sequence). The CDR3 sequence is 16 residues long. CDR3 sequence: CASSSWLGQGNHEQYF. CDR3 coding DNA: TGTGCCAGCAGCTCCTGGCTTGGACAGGGGAACCACGAGCAGTACTTC. The variable domain in full, with the rest retrieved from reference TRBV7-9 and TRBJ2-7, is DTGVSQNPRHKITKRGQNVTFRCDPISEHNRLYWYRQTLGQGPEFLTYFQNEAQLEKSRLLSDRFSAERPKGSFSTLEIQRTEQGDSAMYLCASSSWLGQGNHEQYFGPGTRLTVT.

The J gene is TRBJ2-7, the V gene TRBV6-5; 11 positions agree with TRBD2. Germline V CDR1 and CDR2: MNHEY, SVGAGI. V lost 7 bases to trimming and J lost 6 bases; unmatched junction nucleotides: 2. This CDR3 contains 12 residues. The CDR3 reads CASNSGRGEQYF. The CDR3 nucleotides are TGTGCCAGCAATAGCGGGAGGGGCGAGCAGTACTTC.

The chain couples TRBV15 to TRBJ2-2; 7 nucleotides match TRBD2. V was pared by 0 bases and J by 7 bases, with 8 bases of the junction left unmatched. This CDR3 has 16 residues. Germline V gives CDR1 LNHNV, CDR2 YYDKDF (reference sequence). The CDR3 protein is CATSRDRGRLNGELFF. The CDR3, as DNA: TGTGCCACCAGCAGAGACCGCGGGAGACTGAACGGGGAGCTGTTTTTT.

This clone was picked up one time. The rearrangement uses TRBV9 and TRBJ2-5; 8 bases agree with TRBD2. The CDR3 has 15 amino acids. CDR1 SGDLS and CDR2 YYNGEE come from the germline V gene. With 4 bases clipped from V and 3 bases from J, the junction kept 8 bases outside the gene matches. The CDR3 sequence is CASSPHRAGEETQYF. CDR3 sequence (DNA): TGTGCCAGCAGCCCCCACCGAGCGGGAGAAGAGACCCAGTACTTC. Variable domain in full (rest from reference TRBV9 and TRBJ2-5): DSGVTQTPKHLITATGQRVTLRCSPRSGDLSVYWYQQSLDQGLQFLIQYYNGEERAKGNILERFSAQQFPDLHSELNLSSLELGDSALYFCASSPHRAGEETQYFGPGTRLLVL.

Here the CDR3 DNA reads TGTGCCAGCAGTTACGAGCGGATCACAGATACGCAGTATTTT. Protein product: CASSYERITDTQYF. The chain combines TRBV6-5 with TRBJ2-3; tentatively, D is TRBD2 (5 bases). V gave up 2 bases and J gave up 2 bases, with 8 bases separating them. This CDR3 has 14 amino acids. CDR1 is MNHEY and CDR2 is SVGAGI in the germline V gene.

This sequence joins TRBV5-8 and TRBJ2-7, with 11 positions matching TRBD1. The V gene's germline CDR1 is SGHTS and CDR2 YDEGEE. Trimming cost V 1 base and J 2 bases; bases outside gene matches: 2. The CDR3 is 15 amino acids. CDR3 in DNA: TGTGCCAGCAGCTTGTTGGACAGGGGGCCCTACGAGCAGTACTTC. It translates to CASSLLDRGPYEQYF.

The rearrangement links TRBV6-1 to TRBJ2-7, with 9 bases identical to TRBD2. The CDR3 runs to 15 residues. Per the germline V gene, CDR1 is MNHNS and CDR2 is SASEGT. Losses at the gene ends were 6 bases for V and 4 bases for J; bases not matched to a gene: 10. This chain's CDR3 is CASRGMAGGGYEQYF. The CDR3, as DNA: TGTGCCAGCAGGGGGATGGCGGGAGGGGGGTACGAGCAGTACTTC.

V usage is TRBV4-1 and J usage is TRBJ1-3, with 8 nucleotides matching TRBD1. CDR1 is MGHRA, CDR2 YSYEKL, per germline. V gave up 8 bases and J gave up 0 bases; unmatched junction bases: 12. The CDR3 is made up of 17 amino acids. CDR3 sequence: CASGHPGQANSGNTIYF. The CDR3 DNA reads as TGCGCCAGCGGTCACCCGGGACAGGCGAACTCTGGAAACACCATATATTTT.

A remark on this clone: Other nucleotide sequences in the sample specify the same CDR3. This rearrangement joins TRBV2 to TRBJ1-1; TRBD1 aligns across 7 bases. Germline loops: CDR1 SNHLY, CDR2 FYNNEI. Trimming at V came to 6 bases and at J to 2 bases, leaving 3 bases not matched to a gene. The CDR3 contains 13 residues. The CDR3 sequence is CASRGQANTEAFF. The DNA of the CDR3 is TGTGCCAGCAGAGGACAGGCAAACACTGAAGCTTTCTTT.